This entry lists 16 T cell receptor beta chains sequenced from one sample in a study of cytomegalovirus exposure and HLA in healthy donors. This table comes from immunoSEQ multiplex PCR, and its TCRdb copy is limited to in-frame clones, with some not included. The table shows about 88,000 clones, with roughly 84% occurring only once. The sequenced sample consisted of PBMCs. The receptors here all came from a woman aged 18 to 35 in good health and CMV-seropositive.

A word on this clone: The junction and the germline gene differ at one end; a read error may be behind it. The CDR3 is CASSESGPPGGSTDTQYF. CDR3 nucleotides: TGCGCCAGCAGTGAGTCGGGACCGCCCGGGGGGAGCACGGATACGCAGTATTTT. The V and J genes are TRBV10-1 and TRBJ2-3, with 7 bases lining up with TRBD2. The germline CDR1 and CDR2 sequences are WNHNN and SYGVQD (reference sequence). The CDR3 has 18 amino acids.

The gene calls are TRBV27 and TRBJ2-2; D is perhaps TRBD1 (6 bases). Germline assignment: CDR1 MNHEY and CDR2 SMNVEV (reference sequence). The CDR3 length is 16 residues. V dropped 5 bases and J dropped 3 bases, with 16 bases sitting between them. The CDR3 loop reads CASSTESWTDTGELFF. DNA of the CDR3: TGTGCCAGCAGTACCGAGAGTTGGACAGACACCGGGGAGCTGTTTTTT.

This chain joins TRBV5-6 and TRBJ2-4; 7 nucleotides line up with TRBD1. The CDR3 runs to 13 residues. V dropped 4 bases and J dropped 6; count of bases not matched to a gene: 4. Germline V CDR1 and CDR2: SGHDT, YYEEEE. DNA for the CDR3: TGTGCCAGCAGCCATGGGACAGTAAACATTCAGTACTTC. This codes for CASSHGTVNIQYF. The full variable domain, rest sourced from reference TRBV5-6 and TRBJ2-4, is DAGVTQSPTHLIKTRGQQVTLRCSPKSGHDTVSWYQQALGQGPQFIFQYYEEEERQRGNFPDRFSGHQFPNYSSELNVNALLLGDSALYLCASSHGTVNIQYFGAGTRLSVL.

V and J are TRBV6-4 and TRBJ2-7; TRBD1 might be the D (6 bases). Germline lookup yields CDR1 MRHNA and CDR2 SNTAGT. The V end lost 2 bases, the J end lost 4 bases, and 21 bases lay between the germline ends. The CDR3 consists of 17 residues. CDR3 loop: CASSDGKRDTPKYEQYF. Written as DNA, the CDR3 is TGTGCCAGCAGTGACGGAAAACGGGACACTCCGAAGTACGAGCAGTACTTC.

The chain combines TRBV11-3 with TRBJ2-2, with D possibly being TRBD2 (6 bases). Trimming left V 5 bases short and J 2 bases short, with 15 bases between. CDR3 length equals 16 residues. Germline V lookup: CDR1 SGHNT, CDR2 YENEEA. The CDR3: CASSPPIGTNTGELFF. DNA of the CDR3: TGTGCCAGCAGCCCCCCGATAGGGACTAACACCGGGGAGCTGTTTTTT.

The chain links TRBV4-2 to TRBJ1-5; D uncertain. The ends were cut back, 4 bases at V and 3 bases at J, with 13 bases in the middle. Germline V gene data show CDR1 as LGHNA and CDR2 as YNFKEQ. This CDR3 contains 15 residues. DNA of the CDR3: TGTGCCAGCAGCCGGTTTGGAGGGCTCAATCAGCCCCAGCATTTT. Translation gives CASSRFGGLNQPQHF.

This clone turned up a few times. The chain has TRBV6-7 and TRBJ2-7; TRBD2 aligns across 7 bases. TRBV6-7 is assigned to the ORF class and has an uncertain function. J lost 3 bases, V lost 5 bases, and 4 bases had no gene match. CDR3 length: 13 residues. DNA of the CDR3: TGTGCCAGCAGTCGGCCGGGGGGCTACGAGCAGTACTTC. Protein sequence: CASSRPGGYEQYF.

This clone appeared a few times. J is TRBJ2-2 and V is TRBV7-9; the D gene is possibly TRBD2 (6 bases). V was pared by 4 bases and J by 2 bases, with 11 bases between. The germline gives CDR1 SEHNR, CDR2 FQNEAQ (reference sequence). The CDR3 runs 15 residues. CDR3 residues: CASSSGSTNTGELFF. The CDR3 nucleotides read TGTGCCAGCAGCTCCGGGAGTACCAACACCGGGGAGCTGTTTTTT.

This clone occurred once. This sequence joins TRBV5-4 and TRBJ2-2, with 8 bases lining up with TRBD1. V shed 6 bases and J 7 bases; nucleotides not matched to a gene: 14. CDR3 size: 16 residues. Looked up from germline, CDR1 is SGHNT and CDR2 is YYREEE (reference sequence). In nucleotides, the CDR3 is TGTGCCAGCATCTTACGGACAGGGAAGGGAGGCGGGGAGCTGTTTTTT. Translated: CASILRTGKGGGELFF.

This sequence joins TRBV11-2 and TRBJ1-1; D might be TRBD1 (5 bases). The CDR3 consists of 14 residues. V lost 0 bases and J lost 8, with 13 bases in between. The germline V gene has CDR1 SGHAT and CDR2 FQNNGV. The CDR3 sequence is CASSLDFREAEAFF. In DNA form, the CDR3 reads TGTGCCAGCAGCTTAGATTTCAGGGAGGCCGAAGCTTTCTTT.

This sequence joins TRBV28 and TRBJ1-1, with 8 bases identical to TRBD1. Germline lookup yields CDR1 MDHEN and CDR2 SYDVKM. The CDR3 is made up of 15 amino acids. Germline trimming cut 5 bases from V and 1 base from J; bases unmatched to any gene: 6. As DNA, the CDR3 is TGTGCCAGCAGTACCCTGACAGGGGAGAACACTGAAGCTTTCTTT. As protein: CASSTLTGENTEAFF.

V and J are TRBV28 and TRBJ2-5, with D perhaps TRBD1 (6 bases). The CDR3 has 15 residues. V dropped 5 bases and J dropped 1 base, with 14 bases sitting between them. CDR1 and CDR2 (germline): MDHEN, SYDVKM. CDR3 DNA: TGTGCCAGCAGTACACCCCAGGGGACCCAAGAGACCCAGTACTTC. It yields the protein CASSTPQGTQETQYF.

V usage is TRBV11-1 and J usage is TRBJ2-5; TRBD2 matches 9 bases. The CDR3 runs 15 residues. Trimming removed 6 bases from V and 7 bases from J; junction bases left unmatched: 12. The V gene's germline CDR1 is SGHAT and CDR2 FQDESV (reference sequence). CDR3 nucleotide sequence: TGTGCCAGCAGTTCCGGGACTAGCTTTCGTGTGACCCAGTACTTC. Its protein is CASSSGTSFRVTQYF.

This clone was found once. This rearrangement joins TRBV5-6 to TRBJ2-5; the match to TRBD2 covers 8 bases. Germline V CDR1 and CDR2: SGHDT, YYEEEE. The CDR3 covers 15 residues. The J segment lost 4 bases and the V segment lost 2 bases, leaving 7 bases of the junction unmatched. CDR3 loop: CASSFFSGAGETQYF. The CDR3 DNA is TGTGCCAGCAGCTTCTTTAGCGGGGCGGGAGAGACCCAGTACTTC. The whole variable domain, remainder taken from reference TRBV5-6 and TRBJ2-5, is DAGVTQSPTHLIKTRGQQVTLRCSPKSGHDTVSWYQQALGQGPQFIFQYYEEEERQRGNFPDRFSGHQFPNYSSELNVNALLLGDSALYLCASSFFSGAGETQYFGPGTRLLVL.

This chain's CDR3 is CASSLRLAAYEQFF. Here the CDR3 DNA reads TGTGCCAGCAGCTTACGTCTAGCGGCGTATGAGCAGTTCTTC. The chain joins TRBV11-1 to TRBJ2-1, with 7 positions matching TRBD2. The CDR3 is 14 residues long. Germline CDR1 is SGHAT and CDR2 is FQDESV (reference sequence). Trimming removed 2 bases from V and 8 bases from J; junction bases left unmatched: 6. Full variable domain (rest looked up from reference TRBV11-1 and TRBJ2-1): EAEVAQSPRYKITEKSQAVAFWCDPISGHATLYWYRQILGQGPELLVQFQDESVVDDSQLPKDRFSAERLKGVDSTLKIQPAELGDSAMYLCASSLRLAAYEQFFGPGTRLTVL.

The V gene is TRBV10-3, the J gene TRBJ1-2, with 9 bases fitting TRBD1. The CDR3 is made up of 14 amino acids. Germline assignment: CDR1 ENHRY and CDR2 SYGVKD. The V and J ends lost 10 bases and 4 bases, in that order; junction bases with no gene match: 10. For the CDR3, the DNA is TGTGCCACCTTACCGACAGGGGGGTCCTATGGCTACACCTTC. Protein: CATLPTGGSYGYTF.